This T cell receptor beta chain appears in the sequencing data of a study of CD8 T cells in Susac syndrome. CD8+ and CD4+ T cells were negatively isolated; TEMRA cells were FACS-enriched. RNA amounts of roughly 0.5 to 1 ug underwent reverse transcription with random hexamers. TCRdb processed the immunoSEQ multiplex PCR reads anew with MiXCR; each CDR3 protein has one entry. The profile covers about 430,000 distinct CDR3 sequences, with more than 80% appearing a single time and more than 0.09% taken by the ten largest. Trimming shortened V by 4 bases and J by 0 bases, and 11 bases separated the two germline ends. Germline V gene lookup returns CDR1 KGHSH and CDR2 LQKENI. The CDR3 contains 15 residues.

The origin of this receptor is a human donor with multiple sclerosis. Source material: CD8+ T cells from PBMCs. V gene TRBV18 combines with J gene TRBJ2-3, with no clear D. CDR3 sequence reads: CASSQQRLSTDTQYF. The CDR3 bases are TGTGCCAGCTCACAACAAAGGCTAAGCACAGATACGCAGTATTTT.